The 21 T cell receptor beta chains below come from one sample, sequenced in a study of blood T cell repertoires in COVID-19. The assay was immunoSEQ multiplex PCR, and TCRdb's table has in-frame clones only and misses some. The sample yields nearly 70,000 clones, 70% to 90% seen once. The sequenced material came from peripheral blood. The receptors were sampled from a woman aged 70-85 years with acute or convalescent COVID-19.

The chain is built from TRBV2 and TRBJ2-7; a possible D gene is TRBD1 (6 bases). CDR3 length: 13 amino acids. The germline V gene has CDR1 SNHLY and CDR2 FYNNEI. The V end lost 5 bases, the J end lost 2 bases, and 10 bases lay between the germline ends. For the CDR3, the DNA is TGTGCCAGCAGTTACAGGGTCACCTACGAGCAGTACTTC. This codes for CASSYRVTYEQYF.

This chain joins TRBV5-1 and TRBJ1-1, with D perhaps TRBD1 (6 bases). The CDR3 runs 13 residues. Per germline, CDR1 SGHRS and CDR2 YFSETQ. V gave up 1 base and J gave up 5 bases, with 9 bases separating them. The CDR3 sequence is CASSLSGETEAFF. CDR3 coding DNA: TGCGCCAGCAGCTTGTCAGGGGAAACTGAAGCTTTCTTT.

This chain uses TRBV28 with TRBJ1-1; D is possibly TRBD1 (6 bases). This CDR3 is 12 amino acids long. Trimming stripped 7 bases from V and 11 bases from J, with 17 bases between. CDR1 MDHEN and CDR2 SYDVKM come from the germline V gene. In nucleotides, the CDR3 is TGTGCCAGCAATTGGTCGGGGGGCGACGCTTTCTTT. Its protein product is CASNWSGGDAFF.

The V gene is TRBV5-8, the J gene TRBJ1-4; weak D call: TRBD1 (5 bases). V lost 0 bases, J lost 5 bases, and 14 bases lay in between. The CDR3 totals 16 residues. The germline V gene has CDR1 SGHTS and CDR2 YDEGEE. The CDR3 DNA reads TGTGCCAGCAGCTTGGGACAGACAGTACTAAATGAAAAACTGTTTTTT. It specifies CASSLGQTVLNEKLFF. Combining the CDR3 with reference TRBV5-8 and TRBJ1-4 gives the whole variable domain EAGVTQSPTHLIKTRGQQATLRCSPISGHTSVYWYQQALGLGLQFLLWYDEGEERNRGNFPPRFSGRQFPNYSSELNVNALELEDSALYLCASSLGQTVLNEKLFFGSGTQLSVL.

The chain is built from TRBV19 and TRBJ1-2; unclear D gene. This CDR3 has 15 amino acids. Germline V gives CDR1 LNHDA, CDR2 SQIVND (reference sequence). V was pared by 5 bases and J by 8 bases, with 21 bases between. CDR3: CASSAFGRDLQGYTF. As DNA, the CDR3 is TGTGCCAGTAGTGCCTTCGGGAGGGATCTTCAGGGCTACACCTTC.

This chain joins TRBV19 and TRBJ1-1; D perhaps matches TRBD1 (6 bases). This CDR3 spans 15 amino acids. CDR1 is LNHDA and CDR2 is SQIVND in the germline V gene (reference sequence). Trimming took off 7 bases at V and 4 bases at J, with 19 bases between the two ends. The CDR3, as DNA: TGTGCCAGTACCTTGGACAGCCCACAGCGCACTGAAGCTTTCTTT. It specifies CASTLDSPQRTEAFF.

V is TRBV19 and J is TRBJ2-1, with 11 bases aligning to TRBD2. V dropped 4 bases and J dropped 0; count of bases not matched to a gene: 11. The CDR3 consists of 19 residues. Per the germline V gene, CDR1 is LNHDA and CDR2 is SQIVND (reference sequence). CDR3 protein: CASSRLAGQDLGSYNEQFF. CDR3 nucleotides: TGTGCCAGTAGTAGACTAGCGGGACAAGACCTGGGCTCCTACAATGAGCAGTTCTTC.

This sequence joins TRBV18 and TRBJ2-1, with a weak D call TRBD2 (6 bases). V gave up 2 bases and J gave up 5 bases, with 13 bases separating them. The CDR3 is made up of 15 amino acids. The germline V gene has CDR1 KGHSH and CDR2 LQKENI. The CDR3 DNA sequence: TGTGCCAGCTCACCAGTCGTAGCGGCGAACAATGAGCAGTTCTTC. Translated, it gives CASSPVVAANNEQFF.

DNA of the CDR3: TGTGCCAGCAGTTCGGGACAGGTACGTTACGAGCAGTACTTC. It specifies CASSSGQVRYEQYF. The V and J genes are TRBV28 and TRBJ2-7, with 8 bases that match TRBD1. Germline lookup yields CDR1 MDHEN and CDR2 SYDVKM. The trim removed 4 bases at V and 4 bases at J, leaving 6 bases unmatched. CDR3 length equals 14 residues.

The chain is built from TRBV24-1 and TRBJ2-1, with D perhaps TRBD2 (6 bases). V lost 5 bases and J lost 5, with 15 bases in between. CDR3 length: 15 amino acids. The germline gives CDR1 KGHDR, CDR2 SFDVKD. In DNA, the CDR3 is TGTGCCACCAGTGGGAGGAGGGGAGGTGACAATGAGCAGTTCTTC. This gives the protein CATSGRRGGDNEQFF.

CDR3 amino acids: CASSPDVAGVGRNTIYF. CDR3 coding DNA: TGTGCCAGCAGTCCCGACGTTGCGGGGGTTGGCCGGAACACCATATATTTT. The rearrangement joins TRBV6-6 to TRBJ1-3; tentative D call: TRBD1 (5 bases). The V gene lost 5 bases and the J gene lost 7 bases, with 24 bases spanning the gap. Germline values: CDR1 MNHNY, CDR2 SVGAGI (reference sequence). The CDR3 length is 17 residues.

This clone was recorded only once. This chain links TRBV18 with TRBJ2-7, with 7 bases matching TRBD1. The CDR3 sequence is 16 residues long. Trimming cost V 2 bases and J 2 bases; bases outside gene matches: 9. CDR1 is KGHSH, CDR2 LQKENI, per germline. The CDR3 coding sequence is TGTGCCAGCTCACCATTCCGGGACAGCTTCACCTACGAGCAGTACTTC. Its protein product is CASSPFRDSFTYEQYF.

This chain uses TRBV28 with TRBJ1-1, with D possibly matching TRBD1 (6 bases). CDR1 MDHEN and CDR2 SYDVKM come from the germline V gene. V was pared by 4 bases and J by 0 bases, with 12 bases between. The CDR3 has 15 amino acids. The CDR3 here is CASSSQGPLNTEAFF. The CDR3 region has the DNA TGTGCCAGCAGTTCACAGGGCCCCCTGAACACTGAAGCTTTCTTT.

The rearrangement joins TRBV11-3 to TRBJ2-1; 9 positions agree with TRBD1. In germline, CDR1 is SGHNT, CDR2 YENEEA. The CDR3 is 14 amino acids. The V and J ends lost 4 bases and 9 bases, in that order; junction bases with no gene match: 7. CDR3 nucleotide sequence: TGTGCCAGCAGCTCTCGACAGGGACAGGGTGAGCAGTTCTTC. It specifies CASSSRQGQGEQFF.

The V call is TRBV6-1, the J call TRBJ1-5; 9 nucleotides agree with TRBD1. Germline V gives CDR1 MNHNS, CDR2 SASEGT. The CDR3 totals 16 residues. Trimming removed 4 bases from V and 2 bases from J; junction bases left unmatched: 6. The CDR3 protein is CASSVTGGRGNQPQHF. The CDR3 DNA follows: TGTGCCAGCAGTGTTACAGGGGGCAGGGGCAATCAGCCCCAGCATTTT.

V usage is TRBV6-5 and J usage is TRBJ1-5; D unclear. CDR3 length equals 15 residues. Germline V gene sequence: CDR1 MNHEY, CDR2 SVGAGI. The V end was cut by 6 bases, the J end by 3 bases, with 15 bases between. As DNA, the CDR3 is TGTGCCAGCAGGCCCGCCGCAGTTTTCAATCAGCCCCAGCATTTT. Amino acid sequence: CASRPAAVFNQPQHF.

This clone has a single count. The rearrangement uses TRBV7-2 and TRBJ2-1; no reliable D call. The germline V and J ends were trimmed by 0 bases and 0 bases, with 15 bases remaining between them. CDR3 length equals 18 residues. Germline lookup yields CDR1 SGHTA and CDR2 FQGNSA. CDR3 nucleotide sequence: TGTGCCAGCAGCTTAGCGGCGACACCAGTTAGCTCCTACAATGAGCAGTTCTTC. Translated: CASSLAATPVSSYNEQFF.

V gene TRBV27 combines with J gene TRBJ2-1; 8 positions match TRBD1. CDR3 length: 15 residues. The germline V gene has CDR1 MNHEY and CDR2 SMNVEV (reference sequence). V was pared by 3 bases and J by 3 bases, with 4 bases of the junction left unmatched. In DNA, the CDR3 is TGTGCCAGCAGTTTTTCAGGGGGCTTCTACAATGAGCAGTTCTTC. This gives the protein CASSFSGGFYNEQFF.

This clone was observed once. The rearrangement joins TRBV9 to TRBJ2-1; 12 nucleotides align to TRBD2. The J segment lost 2 bases and the V segment lost 3 bases, leaving 6 bases of the junction unmatched. CDR1 SGDLS and CDR2 YYNGEE come from the germline V gene. CDR3 length equals 17 residues. This chain's CDR3 is CASSAGLAGGPYNEQFF. The DNA for the CDR3 is TGTGCCAGCAGCGCGGGGCTAGCGGGGGGGCCCTACAATGAGCAGTTCTTC. Using reference TRBV9 and TRBJ2-1 for the parts outside the CDR3, the full variable domain is DSGVTQTPKHLITATGQRVTLRCSPRSGDLSVYWYQQSLDQGLQFLIQYYNGEERAKGNILERFSAQQFPDLHSELNLSSLELGDSALYFCASSAGLAGGPYNEQFFGPGTRLTVL.

The gene calls are TRBV6-2 or TRBV6-3 and TRBJ1-2; 7 bases are a match to TRBD1. Looked up from germline, CDR1 is MNHEY and CDR2 is SVGEGT. The trim removed 5 bases at V and 6 bases at J, leaving 6 bases unmatched. The CDR3 is 13 amino acids. For the CDR3, the DNA is TGTGCCAGCAGTCGCATCCAGGGGGATGGCTACACCTTC. Its protein product is CASSRIQGDGYTF.

J is TRBJ2-3 and V is TRBV5-5, with TRBD2 identical over 9 bases. There are 17 residues in the CDR3. CDR1 is SGHKS, CDR2 YYEKEE, per germline (reference sequence). J was trimmed by 3 bases and V by 3 bases; bases with no gene match: 11. The CDR3 here is CASSSFIAGEETDTQYF. The CDR3 nucleotides read TGTGCCAGCAGCTCTTTTATAGCGGGGGAAGAAACAGATACGCAGTATTTT.